The next 10 T cell receptor beta chains were all read from a single sample in a study of breast tumors, draining lymph nodes, adjacent tissues (dated by TCRdb to 2016 to 2017). Receptors were amplified or captured by multiplex PCR. TCRdb records Illumina HiSeq 2000 as the sequencer. Clones were called with MiXCR by TCRdb after fastp trimmed the public reads at Q25, and only in-frame beta chains were retained. Every distinct CDR3 protein forms one entry, paired with its most common genes and DNA. This sample has about 21,000 distinct CDR3 sequences in its table, and 32% of those were observed once. 11% of the sample is in the top ten clones. The sample taken for sequencing was breast tumor tissue. The receptors derive from a female donor with breast cancer. Some clones in this sample may be carry-over from other donors' samples.

This clonotype came up many times. The chain recombines TRBV12-3 or TRBV12-4 with TRBJ1-6; TRBD1 might be the D (5 bases). The CDR3 runs 15 residues. V lost 4 bases, J lost 0 bases, and 7 bases lay in between. The CDR3 nucleotides are TGTGCCAGCAGTTCCGGGGGCTCCTATAATTCACCCCTCCACTTT. Amino acid sequence: CASSSGGSYNSPLHF.

This clonotype was counted at least ten times. The chain joins TRBV4-3 to TRBJ2-5, with D uncertain. In germline, CDR1 is LGHNA, CDR2 YSLEER. Trimming removed 0 bases from V and 3 bases from J, with 17 bases in between. This CDR3 has 17 residues. The CDR3 DNA reads TGCGCCAGCAGCCAAGAATTCGTGGGTCGGCTGAAAGAGACCCAGTACTTC. Translated: CASSQEFVGRLKETQYF.

This clonotype was seen ten or more times. This sequence joins TRBV19 and TRBJ1-2, with TRBD1 matching 7 bases. The CDR3 has 12 amino acids. The V gene's germline CDR1 is LNHDA and CDR2 SQIVND (reference sequence). The J segment lost 10 bases and the V segment lost 0 bases, leaving 2 bases of the junction unmatched. CDR3 in amino acids: CASSIEDRTYTF. The DNA for the CDR3 is TGTGCCAGTAGTATAGAGGACAGGACCTACACCTTC. Full variable domain (missing parts from reference TRBV19 and TRBJ1-2): DGGITQSPKYLFRKEGQNVTLSCEQNLNHDAMYWYRQDPGQGLRLIYYSQIVNDFQKGDIAEGYSVSREKKESFPLTVTSAQKNPTAFYLCASSIEDRTYTFGSGTRLTVV.

This clonotype was seen many times. V gene TRBV28 combines with J gene TRBJ2-3, with D possibly being TRBD2 (6 bases). Germline V CDR1 and CDR2: MDHEN, SYDVKM. The CDR3 has 17 residues. V lost 2 bases and J lost 4, with 19 bases in between. This CDR3 is CASSLVEGGANADTQYF. In DNA form, the CDR3 reads TGTGCCAGCAGTTTAGTGGAAGGCGGGGCAAACGCAGATACGCAGTATTTT. The full variable domain, its missing parts supplied by reference TRBV28 and TRBJ2-3, is DVKVTQSSRYLVKRTGEKVFLECVQDMDHENMFWYRQDPGLGLRLIYFSYDVKMKEKGDIPEGYSVSREKKERFSLILESASTNQTSMYLCASSLVEGGANADTQYFGPGTRLTVL.

Comment on this clonotype: The conserved final phenylalanine or tryptophan is absent from the CDR3, which likely points to a read error. This chain uses TRBV4-2 with TRBJ2-4; D remains unclear. V was clipped by 0 bases and J by 0 bases, with 9 bases between them. The CDR3 extends over 16 amino acids. Germline CDR1 is LGHNA and CDR2 is YNFKEQ. DNA for the CDR3: TGTGCCAGCAGCCAAGATTTAACGGGAGCCAAAAACATTCAGTACCTC. Translation: CASSQDLTGAKNIQYL.

This clonotype was detected many times. The chain combines TRBV7-9 with TRBJ2-2; D assignment may be TRBD1 or TRBD2 (6 bases each). This CDR3 is built from 17 residues. V lost 2 bases and J 0 bases, leaving 13 bases between the germline ends. Germline values: CDR1 SEHNR, CDR2 FQNEAQ (reference sequence). DNA for the CDR3: TGTGCCAGCAGCTTAAAGGGGGGAGCCACGAACACCGGGGAGCTGTTTTTT. Protein product: CASSLKGGATNTGELFF.

This clonotype was seen at least ten times. The chain employs TRBV25-1 and TRBJ2-2; 10 bases are a match to TRBD2. CDR3 length: 15 amino acids. Germline V gene sequence: CDR1 MGHDK, CDR2 SYGVNS. The V segment lost 4 bases and the J segment 6 bases; nucleotides outside the gene matches: 5. The CDR3 DNA reads as TGTGCCAGCAGTGTTAGCGGGAGGAGGGCCGGGGAGCTGTTTTTT. Protein product: CASSVSGRRAGELFF. Filled out from reference TRBV25-1 and TRBJ2-2, the complete variable domain reads EADIYQTPRYLVIGTGKKITLECSQTMGHDKMYWYQQDPGMELHLIHYSYGVNSTEKGDLSSESTVSRIRTEHFPLTLESARPSHTSQYLCASSVSGRRAGELFFGEGSRLTVL.

The chain combines TRBV29-1 with TRBJ1-2; 7 bases are a match to TRBD1. Trimming took 3 bases from V and 7 from J; bases not matched to a gene: 5. There are 12 residues in the CDR3. CDR1 is SQVTM and CDR2 is ANQGSEA in the germline V gene. CDR3 DNA: TGCAGCGTTGACAGACAGGGTGGTGGCTACACCTTC. Translating it yields CSVDRQGGGYTF.

This clonotype was found many times. This CDR3 is CASSLGGASIKQYF. For the CDR3, the DNA is TGTGCCAGCAGTTTAGGGGGCGCGAGCATCAAGCAGTACTTC. The chain combines TRBV6-2 or TRBV6-3 with TRBJ2-7; TRBD1 matches 7 bases. The trim removed 4 bases at V and 8 bases at J, leaving 11 bases unmatched. Germline V lookup: CDR1 MNHEY, CDR2 SVGEGT. The CDR3 consists of 14 residues.

This clonotype showed up many times. This chain joins TRBV7-2 and TRBJ1-2; possible D gene TRBD1, 6 bases. Trimming cost V 2 bases and J 5 bases, with 21 bases left between them. The CDR3 spans 17 residues. Germline loops: CDR1 SGHTA, CDR2 FQGNSA. The CDR3 nucleotides read TGTGCCAGCAGCTTATTTGGGGTGCGAGTAGGGGGTTATGGCTACACCTTC. Translated, it gives CASSLFGVRVGGYGYTF.